Each of the 18 T cell receptor beta chains below was sequenced from the same sample in a study of blood T cells in healthy people across ages. Primed by a sample-barcoded 5' primer and a J-beta primer mix, a second PCR proceeded for roughly 6 to 12 cycles. TCRdb recomputed calls from the 5' RACE reads with MiXCR, one row per CDR3 protein. Among about 800,000 distinct CDR3 sequences listed, roughly 60% were seen once. Sequenced: blood. These receptors all stem from a man aged 25-40 years in good health.

The chain links TRBV7-8 to TRBJ2-1; 7 nucleotides match TRBD1. The V and J ends lost 4 bases and 6 bases, in that order; junction bases with no gene match: 6. The CDR3 contains 14 residues. The germline gives CDR1 SGHVS, CDR2 FQNEAQ. CDR3 DNA sequence: TGTGCCAGCAGCTCCCGGGACAGAATCAATGAGCAGTTCTTC. It codes for CASSSRDRINEQFF.

This clonotype has a single count. This chain uses TRBV11-2 with TRBJ2-3; 9 bases map to TRBD2. Germline CDR1 is SGHAT and CDR2 is FQNNGV. V shed 5 bases, J shed 3 bases, and the junction held 18 bases outside the gene matches. CDR3 length: 19 residues. CDR3 sequence reads: CASSIRPVGAGGRTDTQYF. As DNA, the CDR3 is TGTGCCAGCAGCATCCGTCCCGTGGGGGCGGGAGGGAGGACAGATACGCAGTATTTT.

This chain joins TRBV4-3 and TRBJ1-2; the match to TRBD1 covers 7 bases. With V trimmed by 4 bases and J by 5 bases, 19 bases remained unmatched. Germline V gene sequence: CDR1 LGHNA, CDR2 YSLEER. The CDR3 runs to 18 residues. As DNA, the CDR3 is TGCGCCAGCAGCCCACAGGGGCGACAGGCCGGGGCTCTATATGGCTACACCTTC. Translated, it gives CASSPQGRQAGALYGYTF.

This clonotype was observed a few times. The chain carries TRBV10-3 and TRBJ2-7; 9 positions agree with TRBD2. The CDR3 spans 16 residues. Germline V gene sequence: CDR1 ENHRY, CDR2 SYGVKD. Unmatched junction bases numbered 6, after V lost 3 bases and J lost 0 bases. The CDR3 nucleotides are TGTGCCATCAGTGACCCGACTAGCGGAAGCTCCTACGAGCAGTACTTC. It specifies CAISDPTSGSSYEQYF.

This clonotype was detected only a few times. This chain connects TRBV7-2 to TRBJ2-5; 7 bases are a match to TRBD2. V lost 6 bases to trimming and J lost 3 bases; unmatched junction nucleotides: 10. The V gene's germline CDR1 is SGHTA and CDR2 FQGNSA. CDR3 length equals 15 residues. The CDR3 here is CASRSVAGVKETQYF. CDR3 nucleotide sequence: TGTGCCAGCAGGTCGGTGGCGGGAGTAAAAGAGACCCAGTACTTC.

A few counts support this clonotype. The chain combines TRBV27 with TRBJ2-5, with TRBD1 matching 9 bases. CDR1 MNHEY and CDR2 SMNVEV come from the germline V gene (reference sequence). V lost 6 bases to trimming and J lost 11 bases; unmatched junction nucleotides: 16. The CDR3 spans 15 residues. In DNA form, the CDR3 reads TGTGCCAGCAGAACAGGGGGCTACCCTCGAGTGGAGCAGTACTTC. As protein: CASRTGGYPRVEQYF.

This clonotype was detected only once. The rearrangement links TRBV28 to TRBJ2-1, with 13 bases that match TRBD2. The CDR3 is 15 residues long. Trimming cost V 7 bases and J 4 bases; bases outside gene matches: 4. The germline V gene has CDR1 MDHEN and CDR2 SYDVKM. The CDR3 coding sequence is TGTGCCAGCAAGACTAGCGGGAGGACTTACAATGAGCAGTTCTTC. Its protein is CASKTSGRTYNEQFF.

The chain combines TRBV30 with TRBJ2-7; D possibly corresponds to TRBD2 (5 bases). Germline-derived CDR1 and CDR2 are GTSNPN and SVGIG (reference sequence). The length of the CDR3 is 14 residues. The germline V and J ends were trimmed by 3 bases and 0 bases, with 12 bases remaining between them. CDR3 in amino acids: CAWRRAAGSYEQYF. CDR3 bases: TGTGCCTGGAGACGAGCTGCGGGCTCCTACGAGCAGTACTTC.

Points on this clonotype: A much larger clone lies a single base off, so this may be a read error. The V and J genes are TRBV29-1 and TRBJ2-1; 7 bases align to TRBD2. Germline V gene lookup returns CDR1 SQVTM and CDR2 ANQGSEA. This CDR3 has 16 residues. The V segment lost 6 bases and the J segment 6 bases; nucleotides outside the gene matches: 17. CDR3 sequence: CSVRGWVAGEVNEQFF. CDR3 sequence (DNA): TGCAGCGTCCGGGGTTGGGTTGCGGGAGAGGTCAATGAGCAGTTCTTC.

V usage is TRBV20-1 and J usage is TRBJ2-7; 12 bases fit TRBD2. This CDR3 is 16 amino acids long. Unmatched junction bases numbered 8, after V lost 1 base and J lost 4 bases. The germline CDR1 and CDR2 sequences are DFQATT and SNEGSKA (reference sequence). CDR3 amino acids: CSARGETSGRSYEQYF. Written as DNA, the CDR3 is TGCAGTGCTAGAGGGGAAACTAGCGGGAGGAGTTACGAGCAGTACTTC.

This rearrangement joins TRBV6-2 or TRBV6-3 to TRBJ1-5; D may be TRBD1 (5 bases). CDR3 length equals 16 residues. CDR1 and CDR2 from the germline V gene are MNHEY and SVGEGT. Trimming took 6 bases from V and 4 from J, leaving 19 bases between them. CDR3 protein: CASSPTGAKGNQPQHF. CDR3 sequence (DNA): TGTGCCAGCAGCCCCACCGGGGCAAAGGGGAATCAGCCCCAGCATTTT.

V is TRBV5-1 and J is TRBJ2-1; the D call may be TRBD1 or TRBD2 (5 bases each). In germline, CDR1 is SGHRS, CDR2 YFSETQ. This CDR3 contains 14 residues. The V end was cut by 7 bases, the J end by 4 bases, with 15 bases between. The CDR3 DNA is TGCGCCAGCCAGGGAGTTGGCCTTTACAATGAGCAGTTCTTC. As protein: CASQGVGLYNEQFF.

The V gene is TRBV21-1, the J gene TRBJ2-5; TRBD2 reflects the table's D call only, with no check against the DNA. TRBV21-1 represents a pseudogene. This CDR3 has 17 amino acids. CDR3 sequence: CASSKDVAGGVGETQYF. In DNA form, the CDR3 reads TGTGCCAGCAGCAAAGATGTCGCGGGAGGGGTCGGGGAGACCCAGTACTTC.

The V gene is TRBV4-3, the J gene TRBJ2-7, with a weak D call TRBD2 (6 bases). Per the germline V gene, CDR1 is LGHNA and CDR2 is YSLEER. V was pared by 3 bases and J by 3 bases, with 15 bases between. The CDR3 spans 15 residues. The CDR3 coding sequence is TGCGCCAGCAGCCAGGAGGGTCTACCTATCTACGAGCAGTACTTC. This translates into CASSQEGLPIYEQYF.

Comment on this clonotype: A clone one base away is much larger, so this may be a read error. V is TRBV6-6 and J is TRBJ2-7; 8 bases agree with TRBD2. The CDR3 runs 14 residues. Looked up from germline, CDR1 is MNHNY and CDR2 is SVGAGI (reference sequence). The CDR3 loop reads CASLSSGSSCEQYF. In DNA, the CDR3 is TGTGCCAGCTTAAGCAGCGGGAGCTCCTGCGAGCAGTACTTC.

The chain uses TRBV5-1 and TRBJ2-5, with D uncertain. Germline CDR1 reads SGHRS; CDR2 reads YFSETQ. V lost 4 bases and J lost 5, with 12 bases in between. CDR3 length: 13 amino acids. The CDR3 reads CASSPTRVETQYF. The CDR3 bases are TGCGCCAGCAGCCCGACCCGTGTGGAGACCCAGTACTTC.

The chain recombines TRBV28 with TRBJ2-7; 8 bases line up with TRBD2. The CDR3 consists of 14 residues. Germline trimming cut 6 bases from V and 6 bases from J; bases unmatched to any gene: 10. Germline V gene data show CDR1 as MDHEN and CDR2 as SYDVKM. CDR3 DNA: TGTGCCAGCAGATACTATAGGCTAGCGGGCGAGCAGTACTTC. The encoded protein is CASRYYRLAGEQYF.

This chain's CDR3 is CSAPEGSRASETQYF. CDR3 DNA sequence: TGCAGTGCTCCCGAGGGTTCAAGGGCATCAGAGACCCAGTACTTC. The rearrangement joins TRBV20-1 to TRBJ2-5; D possibly corresponds to TRBD2 (5 bases). This CDR3 is 15 amino acids long. Trimming pared 5 bases from V and 4 bases from J, leaving 20 bases between. Looked up from germline, CDR1 is DFQATT and CDR2 is SNEGSKA (reference sequence).